One and the same sample provided the 8 T cell receptor beta chains below, sequenced in a study of regulatory T cells in long-lasting Graves disease (dated by TCRdb to 2020 to 2023). The time point label, as the study defines it: newly diagnosed GD, antithyroid drugs for less than 3 months. For both TCR sequencing and RNA sequencing, RNA was extracted from PBMCs in TRIzol. The library was prepared using multiplex PCR. The reads were generated on an Illumina HiSeq 4000. TCR beta libraries were built with iRepertoire HTBI primers and Arm-PCR amplification of CDR3 regions. TCRdb reprocessed the public reads (quality trimming at Q25 with fastp, clone calling with MiXCR) and kept in-frame beta chains. Each entry merges the rows of one CDR3 protein and shows their most common DNA and genes. In all, the sample holds around 400,000 distinct CDR3 sequences, and over 14% of those were seen once. The ten top clones hold approximately 8% of the sample.

The sample was also reused in another study, on T cells in Graves' hyperthyroidism and ophthalmopathy.

The input for sequencing was peripheral blood mononuclear cells (PBMCs), taken at new diagnosis, from a patient treated with antithyroid drugs. The receptor set was obtained from a woman in her thirties or forties with Graves disease. Donor details come from another sample of the same person, matched by shared clones.

This clonotype was seen repeatedly, ten times or more. The chain carries TRBV27 and TRBJ2-1; 9 bases line up with TRBD2. The trim removed 10 bases at V and 4 bases at J, leaving 8 bases unmatched. Germline V gene data show CDR1 as MNHEY and CDR2 as SMNVEV (reference sequence). The CDR3 spans 14 residues. CDR3 residues: CATHASGAYNEQFF. The CDR3 DNA sequence: TGTGCCACCCATGCTAGCGGGGCTTACAATGAGCAGTTCTTC.

At least ten counts were recorded for this clonotype. J is TRBJ2-7 and V is TRBV12-3 or TRBV12-4; D gene uncertain. V lost 2 bases to trimming and J lost 2 bases, with 7 bases between them. The CDR3 runs to 13 residues. Here the CDR3 reads CASSLSPTYEQYF. CDR3 nucleotide sequence: TGTGCCAGCAGTTTATCCCCGACCTACGAGCAGTACTTC.

A remark on this clonotype: Just one base apart from a much larger clone, this may be a read error. The gene calls are TRBV5-1 and TRBJ2-2; tentative D call: TRBD2 (6 bases). Germline CDR1 SGHRS, CDR2 YFSETQ. This CDR3 has 16 amino acids. Trimming left V 1 base short and J 1 base short, with 11 bases between. CDR3 sequence (DNA): TGCGCCAGCAGCTTGATGGTAGCGGTGAACACCGGGGAGCTGTTTTTT. It specifies CASSLMVAVNTGELFF.

The sample holds many counts of this clonotype. The J gene is TRBJ2-1, the V gene TRBV7-9; 7 bases line up with TRBD2. The germline CDR1 and CDR2 sequences are SEHNR and FQNEAQ (reference sequence). This CDR3 is built from 16 residues. Losses at the gene ends were 1 base for V and 5 bases for J; bases not matched to a gene: 8. CDR3 nucleotides: TGTGCCAGCAGCTTAGTAGTGACGGGAGGAGACAATGAGCAGTTCTTC. It yields the protein CASSLVVTGGDNEQFF.

The chain uses TRBV28 and TRBJ2-4; D gene unclear. V was clipped by 7 bases and J by 12 bases, with 16 bases between them. The germline V gene has CDR1 MDHEN and CDR2 SYDVKM. The CDR3 extends over 12 amino acids. CDR3 loop: CASMRTRTHQYF. The DNA of the CDR3 is TGTGCCAGCATGAGGACGAGGACGCATCAGTACTTC.

As for this clonotype: A much larger clone differs from this one at a single base, so this may be a read error. The V and J genes are TRBV11-2 and TRBJ2-3, with 7 bases aligning to TRBD1. There are 13 residues in the CDR3. J lost 4 bases, V lost 6 bases, and 4 bases had no gene match. Germline values: CDR1 SGHAT, CDR2 FQNNGV. In DNA, the CDR3 is TGTGCCAGCAGTGAAGGACAGGCAGATACGCAGTATTTT. It encodes CASSEGQADTQYF.

This clonotype was observed many times. Sequence at one end of the junction differs from germline and may be a read error. This chain links TRBV11-3 with TRBJ2-1; D is ambiguous. The CDR3 is 15 amino acids. CDR1 and CDR2 (germline): SGHNT, YENEEA. In DNA, the CDR3 is TGTGCCAGCAGCTTAGCCGCCAGCTCCCACAATGAGCAGTTCTTC. Translated: CASSLAASSHNEQFF.

This clonotype was counted many times. J is TRBJ2-1 and V is TRBV20-1; possibly TRBD1 for D (5 bases). The ends were cut back, 5 bases at V and 9 bases at J, with 23 bases in the middle. Germline CDR1 and CDR2: DFQATT and SNEGSKA (reference sequence). This CDR3 is built from 15 residues. The CDR3 coding sequence is TGCAGTGCTCTCTTTGGGGCCTCAGGGTTGGGTGAGCAGTTCTTC. Its translation is CSALFGASGLGEQFF.